This T cell receptor beta chain was sequenced during a study of blood T cell repertoires in COVID-19. In the study overall: Specimens from acute and convalescent COVID-19 originated in the United States, Italy and Spain. From T cells, B-cell-depleted T cells, or PBMCs came the material, which was cDNA or gDNA.

Looked up from germline, CDR1 is SGHRS and CDR2 is YFSETQ. V shed 2 bases and J shed 9 bases, with 6 bases lying between them. The CDR3 is 11 amino acids. Study processing details: Amplified reference gene primers provided the basis for estimating nucleated cell counts. Libraries were prepared by immunoSEQ multiplex PCR; TCRdb keeps only in-frame clonotypes and omits some of them. The V and J calls and clone size were taken over from that table, and D and trimming were inferred from the DNA. The sample lists approximately 160,000 clones; 81% were seen once. Sequenced input: peripheral blood. The V gene is TRBV5-1, the J gene TRBJ2-1; possibly TRBD1 for D (5 bases). This TCR was recovered from a human donor in a cohort sampled during active COVID-19. In DNA, the CDR3 is TGCGCCAGCAGCTTCCAGGGTGAGCAGTTCTTC. The encoded protein is CASSFQGEQFF.